The entry below gives a single T cell receptor beta chain sequence along with its context. This clone was recorded once. No cognate antigen has been identified for it. Per-base qualities were not stored, and no clone one base away is much larger. This specimen comes from a study of cytomegalovirus exposure and HLA in healthy donors (dated by TCRdb to about 2017). Broadly, across the study: According to a later analysis, the approximately 130 validation repertoires were produced on the same platform as the 666 repertoires of the first cohort. In addition to the first cohort of about 650 subjects, a separate validation cohort of under 150 different subjects was used. The aim of the study was to test whether cataloging public T cell receptors could identify signatures of past pathogen exposure. High-throughput TCR immunosequencing, statistical association of individual TCRs with disease status, and machine learning were combined to predict cytomegalovirus infection status. Study-level results and caveats: In both the original and validation cohorts, the classifier was reported to diagnose cytomegalovirus status with high specificity and sensitivity. The authors suggested that the approach could potentially be generalized to other disease states and immunological phenotypes. A total of 150 or so TCR beta chains were listed by the study as associated with cytomegalovirus. Of the cluster scores, 85% to 95% were above 0 in a later analysis, which found that TCRs clustered in the first cohort also tended to co-occur in the roughly 130 validation repertoires. While some public TCRs were present in many individuals, most TCR sequences turned up only very rarely across donors. A later analysis lacked HLA typing for the validation cohort, so it scored co-occurrence in that cohort across all 110 or so repertoires. In vitro tests confirmed that a few of the cytomegalovirus-associated TCR beta chains recognize cytomegalovirus antigens.

The library relied on the immunoSEQ multiplex PCR assay. Under the source paper's analysis protocol: A statistical classification framework was built for diagnosing cytomegalovirus status from the catalog of TCR beta chain sequences. The table comes from immuneACCESS by way of TCRdb, which keeps in-frame sequences with V and J called. Part of the clones is missing from these tables; in studies checked, under half for an unresolved V gene and the rest for unknown reasons. V and J calls and clone size come straight from that table; D and trimming were deduced from the DNA. This sample is represented by tens of thousands of clones; approximately 95% of them were singletons. Roughly 1.6% of the sample lies in the top ten. The donors were included in the validation cohort of 120 subjects, a group kept apart from the approximately 700-subject first cohort. Per the germline V gene, SQVTM is the CDR1 and ANQGSEA is the CDR2. The trim is 7 bases for V and 7 bases for J, with a gap of 13 bases between the germline ends. Inclusive of the bounding cysteine and phenylalanine, the CDR3 is 12 residues long. Of the read, only the CDR3 DNA is kept; its 36 bases are in frame from base 1.

The sequencing sample was made of PBMCs. Recombination linked TRBV29-1 to TRBJ1-4; the D gene is perhaps TRBD1, from 6 matching bases. The sequence came from a man aged 18 to 30 in good health and CMV-seropositive. The nucleotides are TGCAGCGCCGGGACAAGACGTGAAAAACTGTTTTTT. Its amino acids are CSAGTRREKLFF.